This T cell receptor beta chain came from a study of control samples from healthy donors and cancer patients. Germline-derived CDR1 and CDR2 are SGHVS and FQNEAQ. Trimming shortened V by 4 bases and J by 7 bases, and 23 bases separated the two germline ends. CDR3 length: 16 amino acids. Clones were sequenced by immunoSEQ multiplex PCR, and TCRdb holds only the in-frame ones, with some missing. The table includes some 120,000 clones, 87% detected once. Sequenced material: blood. This rearrangement joins TRBV7-8 to TRBJ2-7, with D maybe TRBD1 (6 bases). The clonotype comes from a man in his sixties in good health. The CDR3 sequence: CASSSYGPPPRGEQYF. The CDR3 nucleotides read TGTGCCAGCAGCTCCTATGGGCCTCCGCCGAGGGGGGAGCAGTACTTC.